This TCR beta chain was found in a study of T cell responses to AZD1222 COVID-19 vaccine. Sequencing used immunoSEQ multiplex PCR; TCRdb keeps in-frame clones, though not all of them. Among 150,000 or so clones, roughly nine tenths were seen once, and the ten largest hold 18%. The length of the CDR3 is 15 residues. CDR1 is GTSNPN, CDR2 SVGIG, per germline (reference sequence). Trimming took 5 bases from V and 4 from J; bases not matched to a gene: 5. The sample here was peripheral blood, taken on day 0 of AZD1222 vaccination. The gene calls are TRBV30 and TRBJ1-6, with 10 bases identical to TRBD1. The clonotype originates from an adult in good health. The CDR3 reads CAWVGDRGYNSPLHF. CDR3 DNA: TGTGCCTGGGTTGGGGACAGGGGATATAATTCACCCCTCCACTTT.